This passage covers 18 T cell receptor beta chains from one sample sequenced in a study of OX40 agonist ivuxolimab in advanced cancers. TCRdb keeps only in-frame clones here, not all; method: immunoSEQ multiplex PCR. In the table there are over 65,000 clones, about 92% of which are singletons. The starting material was CD4+ or CD8+ T cells sorted from blood, obtained in a trial of the OX40 agonist ivuxolimab. The source is an adult with an advanced solid tumor such as melanoma, head and neck, liver or kidney cancer.

The chain combines TRBV18 with TRBJ2-6; D remains unclear. Trimming left V 2 bases short and J 1 base short, with 6 bases between. The CDR3 is made up of 15 amino acids. CDR1 KGHSH and CDR2 LQKENI come from the germline V gene. This CDR3 is CASSPGLSGANVLTF. In nucleotides, the CDR3 is TGTGCCAGCTCACCAGGGCTATCTGGGGCCAACGTCCTGACTTTC.

The chain combines TRBV11-3 with TRBJ2-7; D possibly corresponds to TRBD2 (6 bases). V lost 3 bases and J 3 bases, leaving 15 bases between the germline ends. This CDR3 is 15 amino acids long. Germline V lookup: CDR1 SGHNT, CDR2 YENEEA. The CDR3 nucleotides read TGTGCCAGCAGCTTGATAGCGGTGGGGGACTACGAGCAGTACTTC. Amino acids: CASSLIAVGDYEQYF.

This sequence joins TRBV2 and TRBJ2-7, with no clear D. In germline, CDR1 is SNHLY, CDR2 FYNNEI. V was shortened by 6 bases and J by 2 bases, with 8 bases between the two germline ends. The CDR3 covers 12 residues. CDR3 residues: CASRPTPYEQYF. In DNA, the CDR3 is TGTGCCAGCAGACCGACACCCTACGAGCAGTACTTC.

This chain links TRBV5-1 with TRBJ2-1; the D gene could be TRBD1 or TRBD2 (5 bases each). The V and J ends lost 0 bases and 9 bases respectively, with 19 bases between them. Germline CDR1 and CDR2: SGHRS and YFSETQ. The CDR3 loop spans 16 amino acids. In DNA, the CDR3 is TGCGCCAGCAGCTTGGCCAGCTCCGGGGCCAGGACTGAGCAGTTCTTC. This sequence encodes CASSLASSGARTEQFF.

The chain is built from TRBV7-9 and TRBJ2-1; D call uncertain. CDR1 and CDR2 from the germline V gene are SEHNR and FQNEAQ (reference sequence). The CDR3 has 13 amino acids. Trimming took off 0 bases at V and 4 bases at J, with 4 bases between the two ends. Here the CDR3 DNA reads TGTGCCAGCAGCTTAGCCGCGTACAATGAGCAGTTCTTC. As protein: CASSLAAYNEQFF.

V gene TRBV5-1 combines with J gene TRBJ1-1, with TRBD1 as a possible D gene (6 bases). This CDR3 spans 15 amino acids. Between the trimmed V and J ends, which lost 4 bases and 1 base, there was a span of 14 bases. Germline loops: CDR1 SGHRS, CDR2 YFSETQ. CDR3 DNA sequence: TGCGCCAGCAGCCACCTAGCAGGGGCGAACACTGAAGCTTTCTTT. Its protein is CASSHLAGANTEAFF.

A remark on this clone: This sample also contains other DNA sequences that code for the same CDR3. The chain is built from TRBV28 and TRBJ2-3; no definite D call. This CDR3 spans 14 amino acids. V lost 2 bases, J lost 4 bases, and 10 bases lay in between. From germline, CDR1 is MDHEN and CDR2 SYDVKM. The CDR3 loop is CASSLRLLADTQYF. The DNA of the CDR3 is TGTGCCAGCAGTTTACGACTGCTAGCAGATACGCAGTATTTT.

The genes are TRBV10-3 and TRBJ1-1, with TRBD1 matching 9 bases. This CDR3 is 15 amino acids long. After removal of 2 bases from V and 11 bases from J, the junction contained 12 bases not matched to a gene. Germline V gene sequence: CDR1 ENHRY, CDR2 SYGVKD. CDR3 protein: CAISEPPSGTGRAFF. CDR3 coding DNA: TGTGCCATCAGTGAGCCACCTTCTGGGACAGGGCGCGCTTTCTTT.

The J gene is TRBJ1-3, the V gene TRBV5-1, with TRBD1 as a possible D gene (5 bases). Per the germline V gene, CDR1 is SGHRS and CDR2 is YFSETQ. There are 15 residues in the CDR3. V dropped 4 bases and J dropped 0 bases, with 11 bases sitting between them. CDR3 protein: CASSPLQGSGNTIYF. The CDR3 nucleotides are TGCGCCAGCAGCCCCCTCCAGGGCTCTGGAAACACCATATATTTT.

CDR3 in amino acids: CASSLRTGWGTEAFF. The CDR3 DNA sequence: TGCGCCAGCAGCTTGCGGACAGGGTGGGGCACTGAAGCTTTCTTT. The genes are TRBV5-1 and TRBJ1-1; 8 nucleotides line up with TRBD1. J lost 4 bases, V lost 1 base, and 6 bases had no gene match. CDR1 and CDR2 from the germline V gene are SGHRS and YFSETQ. The CDR3 spans 15 residues.

The rearrangement uses TRBV28 and TRBJ1-1; tentative D call: TRBD1 (5 bases). Trimming pared 7 bases from V and 1 base from J, leaving 16 bases between. Germline loops: CDR1 MDHEN, CDR2 SYDVKM. The CDR3 spans 15 residues. The CDR3 protein is CASNLPQGTNTEAFF. The CDR3 DNA follows: TGTGCCAGCAATCTCCCCCAGGGAACGAACACTGAAGCTTTCTTT.

In its sample, this clone was seen a few times. The rearrangement uses TRBV13 and TRBJ2-3, with D possibly called TRBD1 or TRBD2 (5 bases each). V was trimmed by 4 bases and J by 0 bases, leaving 8 bases between them. The CDR3 has 14 residues. Germline V gene sequence: CDR1 PRHDT, CDR2 FYEKMQ (reference sequence). The CDR3 nucleotides read TGTGCCAGCAGCTGGGGGACGAGCACAGATACGCAGTATTTT. It encodes CASSWGTSTDTQYF.

This clone was recorded once. The chain recombines TRBV5-1 with TRBJ2-3, with TRBD1 matching over 7 bases. V lost 2 bases, J lost 2 bases, and 5 bases stayed unmatched. From germline, CDR1 is SGHRS and CDR2 YFSETQ. This CDR3 spans 15 amino acids. The CDR3 here is CASSLGQDPTDTQYF. The CDR3 region has the DNA TGCGCCAGCAGCTTAGGACAGGATCCCACAGATACGCAGTATTTT. Using reference TRBV5-1 and TRBJ2-3 for the parts outside the CDR3, the full variable domain is KAGVTQTPRYLIKTRGQQVTLSCSPISGHRSVSWYQQTPGQGLQFLFEYFSETQRNKGNFPGRFSGRQFSNSRSEMNVSTLELGDSALYLCASSLGQDPTDTQYFGPGTRLTVL.

CDR3 protein: CASSLNRRGEAFF. DNA of the CDR3: TGTGCCAGCAGCTTAAATAGACGAGGTGAAGCTTTCTTT. The chain joins TRBV11-3 to TRBJ1-1, with D hard to call. The V gene's germline CDR1 is SGHNT and CDR2 YENEEA. This CDR3 is built from 13 residues. V gave up 2 bases and J gave up 7 bases, with 11 bases separating them.

The chain uses TRBV5-4 and TRBJ2-5; weak D call: TRBD2 (7 bases). Germline V CDR1 and CDR2: SGHNT, YYREEE (reference sequence). The CDR3 loop spans 14 amino acids. V lost 4 bases, J lost 3 bases, and 13 bases lay in between. The CDR3 DNA is TGTGCCAGCAGCGGGGGGGCCGGCAAAGAGACCCAGTACTTC. Translation gives CASSGGAGKETQYF.

This clone was recorded once. This chain uses TRBV28 with TRBJ1-2; 8 nucleotides match TRBD1. The CDR3 totals 13 residues. With V trimmed by 7 bases and J by 7 bases, 8 bases remained unmatched. Per germline, CDR1 MDHEN and CDR2 SYDVKM. The CDR3 here is CASTPPDRAGYTF. CDR3 DNA sequence: TGTGCCAGCACCCCGCCGGACAGGGCTGGCTACACCTTC.

The chain employs TRBV11-2 and TRBJ1-4, with a weak D call TRBD1 (6 bases). CDR1 SGHAT and CDR2 FQNNGV come from the germline V gene. The V end was cut by 6 bases, the J end by 8 bases, with 16 bases between. The CDR3 has 14 residues. The CDR3 DNA follows: TGTGCCAGCAGGGAACAGGGCGGGAGAGAAAAACTGTTTTTT. This codes for CASREQGGREKLFF.

The rearrangement links TRBV27 to TRBJ2-1; the match to TRBD2 covers 15 bases. This CDR3 spans 18 amino acids. Germline values: CDR1 MNHEY, CDR2 SMNVEV (reference sequence). The V gene end was trimmed by 6 bases and the J gene end by 9 bases; junction bases not matched to a gene: 15. The CDR3 sequence: CASRQEAEGLAGGAEQFF. The CDR3 DNA reads TGTGCCAGCAGACAAGAAGCCGAGGGACTAGCGGGAGGAGCTGAGCAGTTCTTC.